One sample yielded the 29 T cell receptor beta chains listed below, sequenced in a study of PD-1 blockade in classical Hodgkin lymphoma. Profiling relied on immunoSEQ multiplex PCR, and the TCRdb table lists in-frame clones only, not all of them. The sample consists of about 9,100 clones, about 70% of them appearing once. Each of the patients experienced relapse following autologous stem cell transplantation, and their brentuximab vedotin exposure differed. CD4+ T cells were purified from thawed PBMCs by negative selection. Sample: CD4+ T cells from blood, taken at baseline. Receptor source: a human donor with classical Hodgkin lymphoma.

The chain recombines TRBV5-4 with TRBJ2-1, with D unclear. This CDR3 is built from 15 residues. Germline V gene sequence: CDR1 SGHNT, CDR2 YYREEE (reference sequence). With 7 bases removed from V and 2 bases from J, the gap between germline ends came to 16 bases. As DNA, the CDR3 is TGTGCCAGCCTCGCAAGCGAACATCCCTACAATGAGCAGTTCTTC. As protein: CASLASEHPYNEQFF.

This sequence joins TRBV7-8 and TRBJ2-1, with D unresolved. Germline assignment: CDR1 SGHVS and CDR2 FQNEAQ. Trimming removed 3 bases at V and 7 bases at J, with 7 bases between. The CDR3 sequence is 12 residues long. The CDR3 region is CASSFVGNEQFF. For the CDR3, the DNA is TGTGCCAGCAGCTTTGTGGGTAATGAGCAGTTCTTC. The whole variable domain, remainder taken from reference TRBV7-8 and TRBJ2-1, is GAGVSQSPRYKVAKRGQDVALRCDPISGHVSLFWYQQALGQGPEFLTYFQNEAQLDKSGLPSDRFFAERPEGSVSTLKIQRTQQEDSAVYLCASSFVGNEQFFGPGTRLTVL.

The chain is built from TRBV2 and TRBJ2-7; perhaps TRBD2 as D (5 bases). The germline CDR1 and CDR2 sequences are SNHLY and FYNNEI. The CDR3 has 15 amino acids. Between the trimmed V and J ends, which lost 7 bases and 5 bases, there was a span of 21 bases. The CDR3 nucleotides read TGTGCCAGCAACCAGGAGGCTGGGTTGGGTGACGAGCAGTACTTC. Its translation: CASNQEAGLGDEQYF. Full variable domain (missing parts from reference TRBV2 and TRBJ2-7): EPEVTQTPSHQVTQMGQEVILRCVPISNHLYFYWYRQILGQKVEFLVSFYNNEISEKSEIFDDQFSVERPDGSNFTLKIRSTKLEDSAMYFCASNQEAGLGDEQYFGPGTRLTVT.

The V gene is TRBV5-6, the J gene TRBJ1-4; 8 bases fit TRBD1. CDR1 and CDR2 (germline): SGHDT, YYEEEE. This CDR3 region has 15 residues. V trimming: 2 bases; J trimming: 6 bases; junction bases outside the gene matches: 6. The CDR3 DNA sequence: TGTGCCAGCAGCTTCCAGGGGGCAGGGGATGAAAAACTGTTTTTT. Translating gives CASSFQGAGDEKLFF. Drawing the rest from reference TRBV5-6 and TRBJ1-4, the complete variable domain is DAGVTQSPTHLIKTRGQQVTLRCSPKSGHDTVSWYQQALGQGPQFIFQYYEEEERQRGNFPDRFSGHQFPNYSSELNVNALLLGDSALYLCASSFQGAGDEKLFFGSGTQLSVL.

This sequence joins TRBV7-2 and TRBJ2-7; D possibly uses TRBD1 or TRBD2 (7 bases each). The CDR3 contains 14 residues. From germline, CDR1 is SGHTA and CDR2 FQGNSA. The V end was cut by 3 bases, the J end by 4 bases, with 13 bases between. The chain's CDR3 is CASSFREGAYEQYF. CDR3 in DNA: TGTGCCAGCAGCTTTAGGGAGGGGGCTTACGAGCAGTACTTC.

The chain recombines TRBV27 with TRBJ2-3, with D tentatively TRBD2 (6 bases). The V gene lost 5 bases and the J gene lost 1 base, with 13 bases spanning the gap. The germline V gene has CDR1 MNHEY and CDR2 SMNVEV (reference sequence). This CDR3 has 15 amino acids. Here the CDR3 reads CASSTRLEGTDTQYF. CDR3 coding DNA: TGTGCCAGCAGTACCCGACTAGAGGGCACAGATACGCAGTATTTT.

V is TRBV6-5 and J is TRBJ2-1; 12 bases are a match to TRBD2. After removal of 5 bases from V and 8 bases from J, the junction contained 7 bases not matched to a gene. The CDR3 contains 15 residues. Germline CDR1 and CDR2: MNHEY and SVGAGI. This CDR3 is CASSRPSGRGDEQFF. In DNA form, the CDR3 reads TGTGCCAGCAGTCGTCCTAGCGGGAGGGGCGATGAGCAGTTCTTC.

The J gene is TRBJ2-3, the V gene TRBV5-4; D remains unclear. Germline V gene data show CDR1 as SGHNT and CDR2 as YYREEE (reference sequence). This CDR3 contains 15 residues. Between the trimmed V and J ends, which lost 0 bases and 0 bases, there was a span of 8 bases. CDR3 nucleotides: TGTGCCAGCAGCTTGGCGGCCGTTAGCACAGATACGCAGTATTTT. Residues: CASSLAAVSTDTQYF.

J is TRBJ2-3 and V is TRBV11-3; the D gene is possibly TRBD1 (6 bases). The CDR3 length is 14 residues. In germline, CDR1 is SGHNT, CDR2 YENEEA. V lost 5 bases, J lost 2 bases, and 11 bases lay in between. The CDR3 DNA follows: TGTGCCAGCAGCCCAGGGGCCTACACAGATACGCAGTATTTT. Amino acids: CASSPGAYTDTQYF.

The J gene is TRBJ2-1, the V gene TRBV7-2; D might be TRBD2 (5 bases). The germline CDR1 and CDR2 sequences are SGHTA and FQGNSA. This CDR3 spans 12 amino acids. Trimming took 5 bases from V and 6 from J, leaving 8 bases between them. CDR3 sequence: CASSKTTNEQFF. The CDR3 DNA reads TGTGCCAGCAGCAAGACTACCAATGAGCAGTTCTTC.

V and J are TRBV27 and TRBJ1-5; maybe TRBD1 (6 bases). V shed 6 bases and J shed 2 bases, with 14 bases lying between them. The CDR3 has 15 residues. Germline CDR1 MNHEY, CDR2 SMNVEV (reference sequence). The CDR3: CASSYTGSGNQPQHF. The CDR3 DNA follows: TGTGCCAGCAGCTATACAGGGTCCGGCAATCAGCCCCAGCATTTT.

The chain is built from TRBV5-1 and TRBJ1-5, with D hard to call. With 0 bases removed from V and 5 bases from J, the gap between germline ends came to 6 bases. The germline CDR1 and CDR2 sequences are SGHRS and YFSETQ. The CDR3 runs 13 residues. The CDR3 protein is CASSLGVDQPQHF. As DNA, the CDR3 is TGCGCCAGCAGCTTGGGGGTAGATCAGCCCCAGCATTTT.

The V gene is TRBV27, the J gene TRBJ1-3; D might be TRBD1 (6 bases). CDR1 is MNHEY, CDR2 SMNVEV, per germline (reference sequence). This CDR3 is built from 17 residues. The V end was cut by 6 bases, the J end by 2 bases, with 20 bases between. CDR3 sequence reads: CASSPSGYREAGNTIYF. DNA of the CDR3: TGTGCCAGCAGCCCTTCGGGGTACAGGGAGGCTGGAAACACCATATATTTT.

This clone appeared a few times. The V call is TRBV5-1, the J call TRBJ1-3; weak D call: TRBD1 (5 bases). This CDR3 comprises 16 residues. V dropped 2 bases and J dropped 7 bases, with 19 bases sitting between them. Germline CDR1 and CDR2: SGHRS and YFSETQ. The CDR3 nucleotides read TGCGCCAGCAGCTTTCAGGGTCGAGGGGCGGGGAACACCATATATTTT. The encoded protein is CASSFQGRGAGNTIYF.

V usage is TRBV27 and J usage is TRBJ1-1; a possible D gene is TRBD1 (5 bases). V was cut by 3 bases and J by 2 bases, with 10 bases left in between. CDR1 MNHEY and CDR2 SMNVEV come from the germline V gene (reference sequence). CDR3 size: 14 residues. CDR3 residues: CASSFLQGNTEAFF. CDR3 bases: TGTGCCAGCAGTTTTCTCCAGGGTAACACTGAAGCTTTCTTT.

DNA of the CDR3: TGTGCCAGCAGTTTAAGGGGGAACACTGAAGCTTTCTTT. Translating it yields CASSLRGNTEAFF. The chain employs TRBV27 and TRBJ1-1; D is perhaps TRBD1 (5 bases). CDR3 size: 13 residues. Trimming pared 2 bases from V and 1 base from J, leaving 5 bases between. Germline loops: CDR1 MNHEY, CDR2 SMNVEV (reference sequence).

The J gene is TRBJ2-1, the V gene TRBV11-2; 7 positions agree with TRBD2. The germline V gene has CDR1 SGHAT and CDR2 FQNNGV. The CDR3 extends over 16 amino acids. V gave up 3 bases and J gave up 7 bases; unmatched junction bases: 12. The CDR3 here is CASSFGWAGERNEQFF. In nucleotides, the CDR3 is TGTGCCAGCAGCTTTGGGTGGGCGGGAGAAAGGAATGAGCAGTTCTTC.

The gene calls are TRBV27 and TRBJ1-5; D is undetermined. The ends were cut back, 3 bases at V and 4 bases at J, with 10 bases in the middle. The CDR3 spans 14 residues. Germline V gene lookup returns CDR1 MNHEY and CDR2 SMNVEV (reference sequence). CDR3 sequence (DNA): TGTGCCAGCAGTTTTAGGCAGAAGAATCAGCCCCAGCATTTT. Translating gives CASSFRQKNQPQHF.

The chain uses TRBV19 and TRBJ2-7; TRBD1 matches at 8 bases. J gave up 4 bases and V 9 bases, and 5 bases lay outside the gene matches. The CDR3 covers 12 residues. The germline V gene encodes CDR1 LNHDA and CDR2 SQIVND (reference sequence). In DNA, the CDR3 is TGTGCCAGCGGACAGGGTTGGTACGAGCAGTACTTC. This translates into CASGQGWYEQYF.

The V call is TRBV28, the J call TRBJ2-2; D possibly corresponds to TRBD2 (6 bases). V was clipped by 2 bases and J by 0 bases, with 7 bases between them. This CDR3 has 15 amino acids. Germline-derived CDR1 and CDR2 are MDHEN and SYDVKM. The CDR3 nucleotides are TGTGCCAGCAGTTTAGGCGGGGCGAACACCGGGGAGCTGTTTTTT. Amino acids: CASSLGGANTGELFF.

The chain joins TRBV2 to TRBJ2-2, with 9 nucleotides matching TRBD2. Looked up from germline, CDR1 is SNHLY and CDR2 is FYNNEI. This CDR3 has 15 amino acids. V shed 6 bases and J 4 bases; nucleotides not matched to a gene: 6. CDR3 in amino acids: CASSPGLAGTGELFF. CDR3 nucleotides: TGTGCCAGCAGCCCGGGACTAGCCGGCACCGGGGAGCTGTTTTTT.

This chain joins TRBV7-9 and TRBJ2-3; 10 bases agree with TRBD2. CDR1 and CDR2 (germline): SEHNR, FQNEAQ (reference sequence). The CDR3 loop spans 15 amino acids. V trimming: 3 bases; J trimming: 2 bases; junction bases outside the gene matches: 2. The CDR3 loop reads CASSFGLAATDTQYF. The CDR3 DNA reads TGTGCCAGCAGCTTCGGACTAGCGGCCACAGATACGCAGTATTTT.

This chain connects TRBV7-2 to TRBJ2-5, with D perhaps TRBD1 or TRBD2 (6 bases each). CDR1 is SGHTA and CDR2 is FQGNSA in the germline V gene. The CDR3 is 14 residues long. Trimming left V 1 base short and J 8 bases short, with 14 bases between. The CDR3 sequence is CASSLEGGTRTQYF. The CDR3 DNA reads TGTGCCAGCAGCTTAGAAGGGGGGACGCGAACCCAGTACTTC.

The genes are TRBV11-2 and TRBJ2-7, with 11 bases aligning to TRBD2. The V gene's germline CDR1 is SGHAT and CDR2 FQNNGV. CDR3 length equals 15 residues. The V gene end was trimmed by 0 bases and the J gene end by 5 bases; junction bases not matched to a gene: 3. In DNA form, the CDR3 reads TGTGCCAGCAGCTTAGAACTAGCGGGAGCCCACGAGCAGTACTTC. Its translation: CASSLELAGAHEQYF.

This chain connects TRBV18 to TRBJ2-3; 8 nucleotides line up with TRBD1. Losses at the gene ends were 11 bases for V and 1 base for J; bases not matched to a gene: 8. The CDR3 totals 14 residues. Germline CDR1 is KGHSH and CDR2 is LQKENI. CDR3 nucleotides: TGTGCCGCGAAGGCGGGACAGGGCACAGATACGCAGTATTTT. Its translation is CAAKAGQGTDTQYF.

J is TRBJ2-1 and V is TRBV11-2, with D possibly called TRBD1 or TRBD2 (6 bases each). The CDR3 sequence is 16 residues long. The germline V gene encodes CDR1 SGHAT and CDR2 FQNNGV. Trimming removed 6 bases at V and 4 bases at J, with 19 bases between. The CDR3 loop reads CASRGIRGETYNEQFF. As DNA, the CDR3 is TGTGCCAGCAGGGGTATAAGGGGGGAGACTTACAATGAGCAGTTCTTC.

The rearrangement uses TRBV30 and TRBJ1-5; D unclear. Germline CDR1 reads GTSNPN; CDR2 reads SVGIG (reference sequence). V was clipped by 0 bases and J by 4 bases, with 7 bases between them. CDR3 length equals 13 residues. CDR3: CAWSVRENQPQHF. The CDR3 DNA sequence: TGTGCCTGGAGTGTACGAGAAAATCAGCCCCAGCATTTT.

CDR3 sequence reads: CASMLGGPFTGELFF. CDR3 nucleotides: TGTGCCAGCATGCTGGGGGGCCCCTTTACCGGGGAGCTGTTTTTT. This chain uses TRBV6-1 with TRBJ2-2, with D perhaps given as TRBD1 or TRBD2 (6 bases each). CDR1 and CDR2 from the germline V gene are MNHNS and SASEGT. Trimming removed 7 bases at V and 5 bases at J, with 17 bases between. The CDR3 length is 15 residues.

This chain connects TRBV5-1 to TRBJ2-1, with a weak D call TRBD1 (6 bases). Germline CDR1 is SGHRS and CDR2 is YFSETQ. There are 15 residues in the CDR3. V gave up 2 bases and J gave up 0 bases, with 9 bases separating them. The CDR3 DNA reads as TGCGCCAGCAGCTTTAACAGGGACTCCTACAATGAGCAGTTCTTC. Its protein product is CASSFNRDSYNEQFF.